Presented here are 30 T cell receptor beta chains from one specimen sequenced in a study of CD8+ T cells in alopecia areata (dated by TCRdb to the late 2010s). Per the publication, the treatment or condition label means: oral pan-JAK inhibitor, 5-10 mg twice daily. The library was prepared using the immunoSEQ multiplex PCR assay. To provide template for TCR sequencing, every sample had RNA extracted and reverse transcribed into cDNA. What TCRdb holds here is the immuneACCESS table cut down to in-frame rearrangements. Part of the clones is not present; checked against another copy, under half of the missing clones reflect an unresolved V gene, and the others are unexplained. The sample contains about 180,000 clones, approximately 52% of them found a single time. Together, the top ten hold 16% of the sample. Sequences were derived from CD4+ T cells sorted from blood, sampled between weeks 55 and 65, from a patient treated with tofacitinib. These receptors all come from a human donor with alopecia areata.

This clone has at least ten counts. This chain uses TRBV6-1 with TRBJ1-1; no firm D call. This CDR3 has 12 amino acids. With 7 bases removed from V and 3 bases from J, the gap between germline ends came to 9 bases. The germline V gene has CDR1 MNHNS and CDR2 SASEGT. CDR3 nucleotides: TGTGCCAGCAATAGAGGCGACACTGAAGCTTTCTTT. Encoded protein: CASNRGDTEAFF.

In its sample, this clone was seen once. V gene TRBV5-1 combines with J gene TRBJ2-1; 13 nucleotides line up with TRBD2. This CDR3 contains 16 residues. Germline V gives CDR1 SGHRS, CDR2 YFSETQ. The ends lost 2 bases at V and 9 bases at J; junction bases unmatched: 8. This CDR3 reads CASSLQTSGGSAEQFF. CDR3 DNA: TGCGCCAGCAGCTTACAGACTAGCGGGGGGAGTGCTGAGCAGTTCTTC.

This chain joins TRBV30 and TRBJ1-2; tentative D call: TRBD1 (6 bases). The CDR3 runs to 15 residues. Germline CDR1 and CDR2: GTSNPN and SVGIG (reference sequence). V was cut by 6 bases and J by 8 bases, with 25 bases left in between. In DNA form, the CDR3 reads TGTGCCTGCCCGCATGGGGCTGACAGGCTTTACGGCTACACCTTC. Its protein product is CACPHGADRLYGYTF.

The chain is built from TRBV25-1 and TRBJ2-5; TRBD1 matches at 8 bases. The CDR3 has 15 amino acids. CDR1 is MGHDK, CDR2 SYGVNS, per germline. After removal of 3 bases from V and 5 bases from J, the junction contained 8 bases not matched to a gene. Here the CDR3 DNA reads TGTGCCAGCAGTGATCCGACAGGGGTGAGCGAGACCCAGTACTTC. Protein: CASSDPTGVSETQYF.

The CDR3 DNA follows: TGTGCCAGCAGTTTATCCGCGCAGGGCTACTATGGCTACACCTTC. It codes for CASSLSAQGYYGYTF. This chain joins TRBV27 and TRBJ1-2, with D possibly matching TRBD1 (5 bases). From germline, CDR1 is MNHEY and CDR2 SMNVEV (reference sequence). Trimming took 0 bases from V and 3 from J, leaving 11 bases between them. The CDR3 has 15 residues.

The CDR3 DNA follows: TGTGCCAGCGCGGGGGGTGGCACTGAAGCTTTCTTT. Amino acids: CASAGGGTEAFF. V usage is TRBV6-5 and J usage is TRBJ1-1; the D gene is possibly TRBD1 (5 bases). Germline CDR1 and CDR2: MNHEY and SVGAGI. V shed 8 bases and J shed 4 bases, with 11 bases lying between them. The CDR3 is 12 amino acids.

The chain uses TRBV30 and TRBJ1-2, with D uncertain. The V and J ends lost 0 bases and 7 bases respectively, with 9 bases between them. Per germline, CDR1 GTSNPN and CDR2 SVGIG (reference sequence). CDR3 length: 12 amino acids. The CDR3 DNA sequence: TGTGCCTGGAGTGTATCGAATGTTGGCTACACCTTC. Protein sequence: CAWSVSNVGYTF.

V usage is TRBV4-1 and J usage is TRBJ1-1; D ambiguous. V shed 1 base and J shed 8 bases, with 17 bases lying between them. The CDR3 totals 15 residues. Germline CDR1 and CDR2: MGHRA and YSYEKL. The CDR3 here is CASSQGSKATLEAFF. In nucleotides, the CDR3 is TGCGCCAGCAGCCAAGGCAGTAAAGCGACGTTAGAAGCTTTCTTT.

The genes are TRBV11-2 and TRBJ1-2, with TRBD1 as a possible D gene (5 bases). In germline, CDR1 is SGHAT, CDR2 FQNNGV. V lost 3 bases and J lost 6, with 11 bases in between. The CDR3 is 13 amino acids. This chain's CDR3 is CASSFRAGNGYTF. The CDR3 DNA sequence: TGTGCCAGCAGCTTCAGGGCAGGGAATGGCTACACCTTC.

V and J are TRBV19 and TRBJ2-2; 9 nucleotides agree with TRBD1. From germline, CDR1 is LNHDA and CDR2 SQIVND (reference sequence). The CDR3 spans 14 residues. Trimming at V came to 11 bases and at J to 7 bases, leaving 11 bases not matched to a gene. The CDR3 sequence: CAVGTGSFGGELFF. The CDR3 DNA reads TGTGCCGTCGGGACAGGGTCATTCGGCGGGGAGCTGTTTTTT.

This clone was seen only a few times. J is TRBJ1-3 and V is TRBV30; D not certain. The CDR3 loop spans 12 amino acids. Trimming removed 5 bases from V and 1 base from J, with 6 bases in between. The germline CDR1 and CDR2 sequences are GTSNPN and SVGIG (reference sequence). CDR3 amino acids: CAWGLSGNTIYF. The CDR3 nucleotides are TGTGCCTGGGGACTGTCTGGAAACACCATATATTTT. Full variable domain (remainder filled in from reference TRBV30 and TRBJ1-3): SQTIHQWPATLVQPVGSPLSLECTVEGTSNPNLYWYRQAAGRGLQLLFYSVGIGQISSEVPQNLSASRPQDRQFILSSKKLLLSDSGFYLCAWGLSGNTIYFGEGSWLTVV.

The gene calls are TRBV6-5 and TRBJ2-5; no reliable D call. Germline V lookup: CDR1 MNHEY, CDR2 SVGAGI. Trimming pared 0 bases from V and 1 base from J, leaving 6 bases between. CDR3 size: 14 residues. The chain's CDR3 is CASSYSNLQETQYF. CDR3 nucleotide sequence: TGTGCCAGCAGTTACTCGAACCTCCAAGAGACCCAGTACTTC.

V usage is TRBV5-1 and J usage is TRBJ2-1; 8 bases match TRBD1. CDR1 and CDR2 from the germline V gene are SGHRS and YFSETQ. The CDR3 is 15 residues long. The junction had 8 bases not matched to a gene; V was cut back by 7 bases and J by 2 bases. The DNA for the CDR3 is TGCGCCAGCGGAGGAGCAGGGGGCGCCTACAATGAGCAGTTCTTC. Protein: CASGGAGGAYNEQFF.

CDR3 loop: CSAQSQAFF. CDR3 sequence (DNA): TGCAGTGCCCAAAGCCAAGCTTTCTTT. The rearrangement links TRBV20-1 to TRBJ1-1; D ambiguous. The V end lost 6 bases, the J end lost 9 bases, and 8 bases lay between the germline ends. The germline V gene has CDR1 DFQATT and CDR2 SNEGSKA (reference sequence). The CDR3 has 9 amino acids.

This sequence joins TRBV18 and TRBJ2-1, with 11 bases lining up with TRBD2. Looked up from germline, CDR1 is KGHSH and CDR2 is LQKENI. V was pared by 0 bases and J by 11 bases, with 9 bases of the junction left unmatched. There are 16 residues in the CDR3. Written as DNA, the CDR3 is TGTGCCAGCTCACCACCGCAAGGGACTAGCGGAACAAAGCAGTTCTTC. It encodes CASSPPQGTSGTKQFF.

The chain links TRBV14 to TRBJ1-1, with a tentative D call TRBD1 (5 bases). V was clipped by 1 base and J by 11 bases, with 14 bases between them. The CDR3 length is 13 residues. Germline lookup yields CDR1 SGHDN and CDR2 FVKESK. The CDR3: CASSQGTQGWAFF. The CDR3 DNA sequence: TGTGCCAGCAGCCAAGGGACCCAGGGTTGGGCTTTCTTT.

This clone was found a few times. This rearrangement joins TRBV29-1 to TRBJ2-5; D gene ambiguous. The CDR3 is 14 amino acids. V lost 3 bases and J lost 5, with 16 bases in between. Germline-derived CDR1 and CDR2 are SQVTM and ANQGSEA. CDR3 protein: CSVEVATRPETQYF. The CDR3 coding sequence is TGCAGCGTTGAGGTGGCGACCCGACCGGAGACCCAGTACTTC.

V usage is TRBV29-1 and J usage is TRBJ1-2; no firm D call. With 6 bases removed from V and 4 bases from J, the gap between germline ends came to 18 bases. The germline CDR1 and CDR2 sequences are SQVTM and ANQGSEA. The CDR3 is 14 residues long. This CDR3 is CSVHGEGTFYGYTF. In DNA form, the CDR3 reads TGCAGCGTCCACGGGGAGGGAACTTTCTATGGCTACACCTTC.

The V call is TRBV6-1, the J call TRBJ1-5; D unclear. Trimming cost V 10 bases and J 3 bases, with 13 bases left between them. The CDR3 is 13 amino acids. The germline V gene encodes CDR1 MNHNS and CDR2 SASEGT. The CDR3 DNA sequence: TGTGCCACCATGGAGGGTCTCAATCAGCCCCAGCATTTT. Encoded protein: CATMEGLNQPQHF.

The chain carries TRBV10-3 and TRBJ2-7, with 13 bases matching TRBD2. The CDR3 sequence is 14 residues long. With V trimmed by 6 bases and J by 9 bases, 8 bases remained unmatched. Germline V CDR1 and CDR2: ENHRY, SYGVKD. The CDR3, as DNA: TGTGCCATCAGGTCCGGGACTAGCGGGGTATGGCAGTACTTC. It translates to CAIRSGTSGVWQYF.

In its sample, this clone was seen a few times. V usage is TRBV7-9 and J usage is TRBJ1-2; TRBD1 might be the D (6 bases). CDR1 SEHNR and CDR2 FQNEAQ come from the germline V gene (reference sequence). V was shortened by 6 bases and J by 5 bases, with 16 bases between the two germline ends. This CDR3 contains 14 residues. The DNA for the CDR3 is TGTGCCAGCAGACCCGGACAGTTTACTTATGGCTACACCTTC. Protein sequence: CASRPGQFTYGYTF. Looking up the rest from reference TRBV7-9 and TRBJ1-2 gives the full variable domain: DTGVSQNPRHKITKRGQNVTFRCDPISEHNRLYWYRQTLGQGPEFLTYFQNEAQLEKSRLLSDRFSAERPKGSFSTLEIQRTEQGDSAMYLCASRPGQFTYGYTFGSGTRLTVV.

The rearrangement uses TRBV29-1 and TRBJ1-4, with TRBD1 as a possible D gene (5 bases). This CDR3 is built from 13 residues. Trimming took 6 bases from V and 7 from J, leaving 15 bases between them. CDR1 and CDR2 (germline): SQVTM, ANQGSEA. The CDR3 nucleotides are TGCAGCGTCACAGGCGTCTCTGGTGAAAAACTGTTTTTT. Protein sequence: CSVTGVSGEKLFF.

There are a few counts of this clone. DNA of the CDR3: TGTGCCAGCATAGGGGCAAACTATGGCTACACCTTC. It yields the protein CASIGANYGYTF. J is TRBJ1-2 and V is TRBV9; tentatively, D is TRBD1 (5 bases). Germline V gene sequence: CDR1 SGDLS, CDR2 YYNGEE. The CDR3 extends over 12 amino acids. V gave up 6 bases and J gave up 2 bases, with 8 bases separating them.

This clone was detected only a few times. The chain couples TRBV14 to TRBJ1-6, with D possibly matching TRBD1 (5 bases). V was clipped by 8 bases and J by 6 bases, with 11 bases between them. This CDR3 is 13 amino acids long. Germline-derived CDR1 and CDR2 are SGHDN and FVKESK. Written as DNA, the CDR3 is TGTGCCAGCGGGCCGGGGCCTAATTCACCCCTCCACTTT. Translation gives CASGPGPNSPLHF. The whole variable domain, filled in from reference TRBV14 and TRBJ1-6, reads EAGVTQFPSHSVIEKGQTVTLRCDPISGHDNLYWYRRVMGKEIKFLLHFVKESKQDESGMPNNRFLAERTGGTYSTLKVQPAELEDSGVYFCASGPGPNSPLHFGNGTRLTVT.

V gene TRBV12-5 combines with J gene TRBJ2-3; 11 nucleotides match TRBD2. Germline trimming cut 9 bases from V and 4 bases from J; bases unmatched to any gene: 9. The CDR3 totals 15 residues. Germline assignment: CDR1 LGHNT and CDR2 FRNRAP. CDR3 sequence (DNA): TGTGCTAGCATAGCGGGGGGGCCCAAAGCAGATACGCAGTATTTT. Translated: CASIAGGPKADTQYF.

The chain joins TRBV9 to TRBJ2-5; no clear D gene. V lost 0 bases to trimming and J lost 4 bases, with 1 base between them. The CDR3 runs 11 residues. The germline CDR1 and CDR2 sequences are SGDLS and YYNGEE. CDR3 amino acids: CASSVAETQYF. The CDR3 coding sequence is TGTGCCAGCAGCGTAGCAGAGACCCAGTACTTC.

The chain has TRBV4-1 and TRBJ1-2; unclear D gene. Trimming removed 0 bases from V and 7 bases from J, with 21 bases in between. This CDR3 has 17 amino acids. Looked up from germline, CDR1 is MGHRA and CDR2 is YSYEKL. CDR3 sequence reads: CASSQDPDPTVLSGYTF. CDR3 nucleotides: TGCGCCAGCAGCCAAGACCCGGACCCGACCGTCCTAAGTGGCTACACCTTC.

CDR3 loop: CSVVQGAQGEAFF. DNA of the CDR3: TGCAGCGTCGTACAGGGGGCGCAAGGGGAGGCTTTCTTT. This rearrangement joins TRBV29-1 to TRBJ1-1, with 9 nucleotides matching TRBD1. CDR1 is SQVTM and CDR2 is ANQGSEA in the germline V gene. The CDR3 consists of 13 residues. Germline trimming cut 6 bases from V and 11 bases from J; bases unmatched to any gene: 13.

In nucleotides, the CDR3 is TGCGCCAGCAGAAGACAGCGGAGCACAGATACGCAGTATTTT. Its protein product is CASRRQRSTDTQYF. The V gene is TRBV4-1, the J gene TRBJ2-3; D may correspond to TRBD1 or TRBD2 (5 bases each). There are 14 residues in the CDR3. V lost 6 bases to trimming and J lost 0 bases, with 10 bases between them. CDR1 and CDR2 (germline): MGHRA, YSYEKL.

This clone turned up a few times. The chain has TRBV4-1 and TRBJ1-5; D gene unclear. V was shortened by 3 bases and J by 3 bases, with 6 bases between the two germline ends. This CDR3 region has 13 residues. In germline, CDR1 is MGHRA, CDR2 YSYEKL. The CDR3 is CASSHEDNQPQHF. CDR3 bases: TGCGCCAGCAGCCACGAGGACAATCAGCCCCAGCATTTT.